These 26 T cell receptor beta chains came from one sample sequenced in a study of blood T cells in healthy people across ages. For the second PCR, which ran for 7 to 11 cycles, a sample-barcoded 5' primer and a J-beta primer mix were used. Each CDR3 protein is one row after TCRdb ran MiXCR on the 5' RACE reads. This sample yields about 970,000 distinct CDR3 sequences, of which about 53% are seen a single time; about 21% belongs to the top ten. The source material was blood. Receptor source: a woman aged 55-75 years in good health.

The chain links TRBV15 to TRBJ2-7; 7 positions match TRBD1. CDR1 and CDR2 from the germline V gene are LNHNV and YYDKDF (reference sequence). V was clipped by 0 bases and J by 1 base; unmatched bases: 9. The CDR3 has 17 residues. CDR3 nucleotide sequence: TGTGCCACCAGCAGAGATAATGGGGACAGTTTGTCCTACGAGCAGTACTTC. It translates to CATSRDNGDSLSYEQYF.

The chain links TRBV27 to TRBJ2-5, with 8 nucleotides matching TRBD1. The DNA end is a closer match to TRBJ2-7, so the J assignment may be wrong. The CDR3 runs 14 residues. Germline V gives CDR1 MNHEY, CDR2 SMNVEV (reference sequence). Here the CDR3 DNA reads TGTGCCAGCAGCCCATTGGGACAGGTCTACGAGCAGTACTTC. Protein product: CASSPLGQVYEQYF.

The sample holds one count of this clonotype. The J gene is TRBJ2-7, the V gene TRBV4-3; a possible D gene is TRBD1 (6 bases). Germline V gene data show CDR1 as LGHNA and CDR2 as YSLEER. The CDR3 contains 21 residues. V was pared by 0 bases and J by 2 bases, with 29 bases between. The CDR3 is CASSQELGDPTGTTFPYEQYF. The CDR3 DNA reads TGCGCCAGCAGCCAAGAATTGGGCGACCCTACAGGGACGACTTTTCCCTACGAGCAGTACTTC.

CDR3 amino acids: CSASAKSGGDYEQYF. The CDR3 coding sequence is TGCAGTGCTAGCGCGAAAAGCGGGGGTGACTACGAGCAGTACTTC. This chain joins TRBV20-1 and TRBJ2-4, with TRBD2 matching 8 bases. The better agreement between TRBJ2-7 and the DNA end casts doubt on the J call. This CDR3 spans 15 amino acids. Germline-derived CDR1 and CDR2 are DFQATT and SNEGSKA (reference sequence).

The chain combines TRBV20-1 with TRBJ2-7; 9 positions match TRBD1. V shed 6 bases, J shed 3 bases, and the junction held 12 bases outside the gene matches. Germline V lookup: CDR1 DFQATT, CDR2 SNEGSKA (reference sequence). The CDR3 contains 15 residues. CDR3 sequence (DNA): TGCAGTGCCACGACCCCGGGACAGGGTAACTACGAGCAGTACTTC. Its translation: CSATTPGQGNYEQYF.

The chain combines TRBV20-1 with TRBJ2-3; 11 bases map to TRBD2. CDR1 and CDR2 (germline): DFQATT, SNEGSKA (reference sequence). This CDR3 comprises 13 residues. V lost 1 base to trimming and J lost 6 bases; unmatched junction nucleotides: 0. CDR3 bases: TGCAGTGCTAGAGGGACTAGCGGGGATACGCAGTATTTT. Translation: CSARGTSGDTQYF.

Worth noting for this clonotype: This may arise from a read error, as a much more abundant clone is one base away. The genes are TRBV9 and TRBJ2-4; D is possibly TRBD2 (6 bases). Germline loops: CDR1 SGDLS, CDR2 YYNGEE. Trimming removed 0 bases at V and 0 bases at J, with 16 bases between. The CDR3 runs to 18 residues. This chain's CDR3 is CASSVAPAGFKAKNIQYF. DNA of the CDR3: TGTGCCAGCAGCGTAGCCCCCGCGGGGTTTAAAGCCAAAAACATTCAGTACTTC.

This chain's CDR3 is CATSDLRRVDTQYF. The CDR3 DNA sequence: TGTGCCACCAGTGATTTGAGGAGGGTCGATACGCAGTATTTT. The genes are TRBV24-1 and TRBJ2-3; a weak D match, TRBD2 (6 bases). This CDR3 is built from 14 residues. Trimming stripped 0 bases from V and 6 bases from J, with 9 bases between. Looked up from germline, CDR1 is KGHDR and CDR2 is SFDVKD.

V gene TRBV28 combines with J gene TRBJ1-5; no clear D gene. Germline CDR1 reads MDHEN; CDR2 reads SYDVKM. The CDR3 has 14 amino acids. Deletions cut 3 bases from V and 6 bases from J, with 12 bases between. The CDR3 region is CASSFVGIIQPQHF. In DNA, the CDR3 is TGTGCCAGCAGTTTTGTGGGAATAATTCAGCCCCAGCATTTT.

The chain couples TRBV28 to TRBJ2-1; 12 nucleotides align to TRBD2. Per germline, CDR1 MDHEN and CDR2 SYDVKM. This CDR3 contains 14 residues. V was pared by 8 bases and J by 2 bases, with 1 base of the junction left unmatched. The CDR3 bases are TGTGCCAGCGGGACTAGCGGGCCCTACAATGAGCAGTTCTTC. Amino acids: CASGTSGPYNEQFF.

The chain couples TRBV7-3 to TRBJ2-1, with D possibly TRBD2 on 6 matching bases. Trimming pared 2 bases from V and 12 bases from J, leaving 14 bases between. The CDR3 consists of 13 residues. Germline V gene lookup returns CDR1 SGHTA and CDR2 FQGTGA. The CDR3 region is CASSLLTGEVQFF. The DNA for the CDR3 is TGTGCCAGCAGCTTACTCACGGGAGAGGTGCAGTTCTTC. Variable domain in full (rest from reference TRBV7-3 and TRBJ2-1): GAGVSQTPSNKVTEKGKYVELRCDPISGHTALYWYRQSLGQGPEFLIYFQGTGAADDSGLPNDRFFAVRPEGSVSTLKIQRTERGDSAVYLCASSLLTGEVQFFGPGTRLTVL.

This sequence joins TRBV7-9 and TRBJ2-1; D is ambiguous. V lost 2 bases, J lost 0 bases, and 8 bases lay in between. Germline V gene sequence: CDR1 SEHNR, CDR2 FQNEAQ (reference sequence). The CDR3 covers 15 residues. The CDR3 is CASSLTHGSYNEQFF. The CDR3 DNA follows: TGTGCCAGCAGCTTAACCCACGGCTCCTACAATGAGCAGTTCTTC.

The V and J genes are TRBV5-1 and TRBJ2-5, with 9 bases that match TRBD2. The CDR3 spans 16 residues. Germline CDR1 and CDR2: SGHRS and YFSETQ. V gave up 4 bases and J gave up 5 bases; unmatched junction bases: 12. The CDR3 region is CASSTGHSGSSETQYF. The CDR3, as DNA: TGCGCCAGCAGCACAGGGCATAGCGGGAGTTCGGAGACCCAGTACTTC.

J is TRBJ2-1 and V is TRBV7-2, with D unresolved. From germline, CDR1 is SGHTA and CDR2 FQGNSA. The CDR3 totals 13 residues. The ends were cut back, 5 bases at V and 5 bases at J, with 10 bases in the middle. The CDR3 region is CASSPYYDNEQFF. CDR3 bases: TGTGCCAGCAGCCCTTACTACGACAATGAGCAGTTCTTC.

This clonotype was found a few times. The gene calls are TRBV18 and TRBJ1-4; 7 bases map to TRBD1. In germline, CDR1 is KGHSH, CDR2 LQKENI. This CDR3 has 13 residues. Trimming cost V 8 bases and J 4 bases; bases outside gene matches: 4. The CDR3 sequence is CASQDRLNEKLFF. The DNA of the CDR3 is TGTGCCAGCCAGGACAGGCTTAATGAAAAACTGTTTTTT.

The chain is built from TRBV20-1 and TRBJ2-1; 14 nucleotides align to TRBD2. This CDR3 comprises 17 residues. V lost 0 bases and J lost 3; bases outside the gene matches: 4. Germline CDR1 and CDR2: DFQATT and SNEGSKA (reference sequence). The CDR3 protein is CSARDKTSGRGYNEQFF. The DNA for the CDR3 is TGCAGTGCTAGAGATAAGACTAGCGGGAGGGGCTACAATGAGCAGTTCTTC.

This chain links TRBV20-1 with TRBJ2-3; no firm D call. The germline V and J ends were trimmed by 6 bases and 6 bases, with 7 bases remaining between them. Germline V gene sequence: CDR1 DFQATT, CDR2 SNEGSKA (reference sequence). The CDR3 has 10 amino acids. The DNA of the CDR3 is TGCAGTGCAGGGCGGGATACGCAGTATTTT. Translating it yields CSAGRDTQYF.

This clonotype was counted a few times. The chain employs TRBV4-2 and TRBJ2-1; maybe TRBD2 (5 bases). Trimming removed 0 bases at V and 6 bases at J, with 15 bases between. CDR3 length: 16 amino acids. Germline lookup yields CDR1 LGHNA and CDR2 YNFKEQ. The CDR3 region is CASSQDGIANTNEQFF. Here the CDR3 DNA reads TGTGCCAGCAGCCAAGATGGGATAGCGAATACCAATGAGCAGTTCTTC.

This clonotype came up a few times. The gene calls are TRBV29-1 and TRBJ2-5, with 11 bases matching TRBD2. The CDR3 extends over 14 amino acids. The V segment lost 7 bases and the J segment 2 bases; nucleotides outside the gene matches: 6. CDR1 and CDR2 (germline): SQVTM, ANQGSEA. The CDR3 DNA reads TGCAGCGCACAGACTAGCGGGAAACAAGAGACCCAGTACTTC. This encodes CSAQTSGKQETQYF.

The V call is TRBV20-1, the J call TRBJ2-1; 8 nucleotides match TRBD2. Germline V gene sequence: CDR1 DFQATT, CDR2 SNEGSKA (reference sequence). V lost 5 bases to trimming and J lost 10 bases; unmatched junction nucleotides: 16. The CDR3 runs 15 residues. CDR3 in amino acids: CSALEGRAGGTEQFF. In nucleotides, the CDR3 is TGCAGTGCTTTGGAGGGGAGGGCGGGGGGTACGGAGCAGTTCTTC.

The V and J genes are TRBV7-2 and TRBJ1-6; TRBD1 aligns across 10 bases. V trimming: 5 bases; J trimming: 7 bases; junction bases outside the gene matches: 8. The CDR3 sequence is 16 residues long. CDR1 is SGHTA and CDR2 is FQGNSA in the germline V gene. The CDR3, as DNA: TGTGCCAGCAGCACGAGAGGACAGGGGGGGAATTCACCCCTCCACTTT. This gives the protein CASSTRGQGGNSPLHF. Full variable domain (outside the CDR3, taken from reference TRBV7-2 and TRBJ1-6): GAGVSQSPSNKVTEKGKDVELRCDPISGHTALYWYRQSLGQGLEFLIYFQGNSAPDKSGLPSDRFSAERTGGSVSTLTIQRTQQEDSAVYLCASSTRGQGGNSPLHFGNGTRLTVT.

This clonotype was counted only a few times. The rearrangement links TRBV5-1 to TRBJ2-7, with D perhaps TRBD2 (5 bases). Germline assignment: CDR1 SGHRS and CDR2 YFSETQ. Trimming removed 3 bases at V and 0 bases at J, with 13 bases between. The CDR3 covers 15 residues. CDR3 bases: TGCGCCAGCAGCTCCGGGGATATGTACTCCTACGAGCAGTACTTC. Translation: CASSSGDMYSYEQYF.

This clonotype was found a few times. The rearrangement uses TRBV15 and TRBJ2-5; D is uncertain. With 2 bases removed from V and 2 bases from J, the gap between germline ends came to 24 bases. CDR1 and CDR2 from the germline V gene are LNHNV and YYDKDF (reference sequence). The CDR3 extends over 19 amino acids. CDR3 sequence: CATSRPKFWAPYEQETQYF. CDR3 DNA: TGTGCCACCAGCAGACCGAAATTTTGGGCCCCGTACGAGCAAGAGACCCAGTACTTC.

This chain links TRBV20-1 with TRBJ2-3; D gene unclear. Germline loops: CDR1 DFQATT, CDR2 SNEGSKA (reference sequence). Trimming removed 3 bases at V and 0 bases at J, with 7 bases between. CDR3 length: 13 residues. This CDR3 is CSARVLSTDTQYF. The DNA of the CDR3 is TGCAGTGCTAGGGTCCTTAGCACAGATACGCAGTATTTT.

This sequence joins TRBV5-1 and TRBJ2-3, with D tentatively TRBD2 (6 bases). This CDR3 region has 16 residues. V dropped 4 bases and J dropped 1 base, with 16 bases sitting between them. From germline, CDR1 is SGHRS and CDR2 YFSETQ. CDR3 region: CASSPRRAEGTDTQYF. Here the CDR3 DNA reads TGCGCCAGCAGCCCCCGGAGGGCCGAAGGCACAGATACGCAGTATTTT.

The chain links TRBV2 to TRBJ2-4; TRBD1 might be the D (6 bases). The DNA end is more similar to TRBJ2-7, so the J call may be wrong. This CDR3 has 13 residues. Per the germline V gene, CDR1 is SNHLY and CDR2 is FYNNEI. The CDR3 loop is CASSTGQIYEQYF. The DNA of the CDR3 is TGTGCCAGCAGCACCGGACAGATTTACGAGCAGTACTTC.